The 24 T cell receptor beta chains below were found in one sample sequenced in a study of neoadjuvant anti-PD-1 for oral cavity cancer. This table comes from immunoSEQ multiplex PCR, and its TCRdb copy is limited to in-frame clones, with some not included. The sample lists about 16,000 clones, around two thirds occurring once. This sample comprised PBMCs, obtained before nivolumab (anti-PD-1) treatment. The receptors were gathered from a person aged 35-80 years with oral cavity squamous cell carcinoma.

The chain carries TRBV7-3 and TRBJ2-3; TRBD2 aligns across 8 bases. Trimming cost V 5 bases and J 3 bases; bases outside gene matches: 4. Germline CDR1 SGHTA, CDR2 FQGTGA. The CDR3 is made up of 14 amino acids. The CDR3 nucleotides are TGTGCCAGCAGCAAACTAGCGGCTACAGATACGCAGTATTTT. It translates to CASSKLAATDTQYF.

The chain links TRBV2 to TRBJ1-3; maybe TRBD1 (5 bases). Germline assignment: CDR1 SNHLY and CDR2 FYNNEI. V shed 8 bases and J shed 2 bases, with 10 bases lying between them. This CDR3 is built from 13 residues. The CDR3 spells CASGGEAGNTIYF. The CDR3 nucleotides read TGTGCCAGCGGGGGAGAAGCTGGAAACACCATATATTTT.

The chain has TRBV29-1 and TRBJ2-1; 12 bases are shared with TRBD2. Trimming removed 5 bases from V and 9 bases from J; junction bases left unmatched: 8. The CDR3 runs 14 residues. Germline CDR1 SQVTM, CDR2 ANQGSEA. The CDR3 spells CSVRRTSGDGEQFF. CDR3 bases: TGCAGCGTTCGGCGGACTAGCGGGGATGGTGAGCAGTTCTTC.

The chain has TRBV6-5 and TRBJ2-7; the D call may be TRBD1 or TRBD2 (7 bases each). The CDR3 totals 15 residues. Germline lookup yields CDR1 MNHEY and CDR2 SVGAGI. V shed 2 bases and J shed 2 bases, with 13 bases lying between them. The chain's CDR3 is CASSYPSGGAYEQYF. CDR3 nucleotides: TGTGCCAGCAGTTACCCCTCAGGGGGGGCCTACGAGCAGTACTTC.

The genes are TRBV19 and TRBJ1-1; 7 bases agree with TRBD1. From germline, CDR1 is LNHDA and CDR2 SQIVND (reference sequence). This CDR3 region has 15 residues. After removal of 5 bases from V and 3 bases from J, the junction contained 9 bases not matched to a gene. The CDR3 protein is CASSPRQGYDTEAFF. The DNA of the CDR3 is TGTGCCAGTAGTCCAAGACAGGGCTATGACACTGAAGCTTTCTTT. Full variable domain (rest looked up from reference TRBV19 and TRBJ1-1): DGGITQSPKYLFRKEGQNVTLSCEQNLNHDAMYWYRQDPGQGLRLIYYSQIVNDFQKGDIAEGYSVSREKKESFPLTVTSAQKNPTAFYLCASSPRQGYDTEAFFGQGTRLTVV.

The chain has TRBV19 and TRBJ1-2; perhaps TRBD1 as D (6 bases). Trimming took 5 bases from V and 0 from J, leaving 13 bases between them. Germline CDR1 LNHDA, CDR2 SQIVND (reference sequence). The CDR3 is made up of 15 amino acids. The CDR3 nucleotides read TGTGCCAGTAGTTCCCGGACAGACTCTAACTATGGCTACACCTTC. Encoded protein: CASSSRTDSNYGYTF.

The V and J genes are TRBV9 and TRBJ2-7; D ambiguous. This CDR3 has 15 amino acids. The germline CDR1 and CDR2 sequences are SGDLS and YYNGEE. V gave up 2 bases and J gave up 0 bases, with 12 bases separating them. The CDR3 DNA is TGTGCCAGCAGCGTTTCGGACGGAGACTCCTACGAGCAGTACTTC. Translated: CASSVSDGDSYEQYF.

This rearrangement joins TRBV5-5 to TRBJ1-1; D call uncertain. Germline lookup yields CDR1 SGHKS and CDR2 YYEKEE (reference sequence). V was cut by 9 bases and J by 0 bases, with 15 bases left in between. There are 14 residues in the CDR3. CDR3 in amino acids: CATGVEALNTEAFF. The CDR3 region has the DNA TGTGCCACCGGTGTGGAGGCCTTGAACACTGAAGCTTTCTTT.

The rearrangement joins TRBV6-1 to TRBJ2-7, with 9 positions matching TRBD1. CDR3 length: 16 residues. V dropped 2 bases and J dropped 5; count of bases not matched to a gene: 10. The germline CDR1 and CDR2 sequences are MNHNS and SASEGT. CDR3 loop: CASSETWGTGFDEQYF. CDR3 bases: TGTGCCAGCAGTGAAACGTGGGGGACAGGGTTCGACGAGCAGTACTTC.

The chain couples TRBV29-1 to TRBJ2-1; no firm D call. The CDR3 sequence is 13 residues long. V lost 3 bases and J lost 5, with 11 bases in between. CDR1 is SQVTM and CDR2 is ANQGSEA in the germline V gene. DNA for the CDR3: TGCAGCGTTGACAGGAGCAAACACAATGAGCAGTTCTTC. It codes for CSVDRSKHNEQFF.

The chain couples TRBV6-9 to TRBJ1-4, with a weak D call TRBD1 (6 bases). Trimming removed 5 bases from V and 3 bases from J, with 13 bases in between. This CDR3 is 15 amino acids long. The germline gives CDR1 MNHGY, CDR2 SVAAGI. CDR3 protein: CASSLSGVANEKLFF. The CDR3 region has the DNA TGTGCCAGCAGTCTCTCAGGGGTTGCTAATGAAAAACTGTTTTTT.

The chain employs TRBV7-6 and TRBJ2-1, with D perhaps TRBD1 or TRBD2 (5 bases each). CDR3 length: 16 amino acids. Germline values: CDR1 SGHVS, CDR2 FNYEAQ. With 1 base removed from V and 8 bases from J, the gap between germline ends came to 18 bases. The CDR3 loop is CASSLDGARGSDEQFF. The CDR3 DNA reads as TGTGCCAGCAGCTTAGACGGGGCTAGAGGGTCGGATGAGCAGTTCTTC.

This sequence joins TRBV14 and TRBJ1-4; 10 bases align to TRBD1. With 1 base clipped from V and 1 base from J, the junction kept 9 bases outside the gene matches. The germline V gene encodes CDR1 SGHDN and CDR2 FVKESK. The CDR3 sequence is 19 residues long. Here the CDR3 reads CASSQGMGDRGRTNEKLFF. The CDR3 DNA is TGTGCCAGCAGCCAAGGAATGGGGGACAGGGGACGAACTAATGAAAAACTGTTTTTT.

The rearrangement links TRBV6-1 to TRBJ2-5; D is possibly TRBD1 (6 bases). The germline V gene encodes CDR1 MNHNS and CDR2 SASEGT. With 6 bases removed from V and 5 bases from J, the gap between germline ends came to 16 bases. CDR3 size: 14 residues. This chain's CDR3 is CASSVLDRRETQYF. For the CDR3, the DNA is TGTGCCAGCAGCGTCCTTGACAGGCGGGAGACCCAGTACTTC.

This clone was picked up one time. This rearrangement joins TRBV6-1 to TRBJ2-7, with TRBD1 as a possible D gene (6 bases). This CDR3 is 15 amino acids long. V was clipped by 2 bases and J by 5 bases, with 16 bases between them. Germline V gene data show CDR1 as MNHNS and CDR2 as SASEGT. CDR3 sequence reads: CASSEIPGHWDEQYF. CDR3 nucleotide sequence: TGTGCCAGCAGTGAAATACCGGGACACTGGGACGAGCAGTACTTC.

V is TRBV2 and J is TRBJ1-2, with 8 bases aligning to TRBD1. Germline CDR1 SNHLY, CDR2 FYNNEI. This CDR3 is built from 12 residues. V lost 6 bases, J lost 4 bases, and 1 base stayed unmatched. CDR3 DNA: TGTGCCAGCAGAGGACAGGGCTATGGCTACACCTTC. Amino acids: CASRGQGYGYTF.

The V call is TRBV4-1, the J call TRBJ2-1; TRBD2 aligns across 13 bases. The CDR3 runs to 14 residues. V dropped 6 bases and J dropped 8; count of bases not matched to a gene: 4. Germline CDR1 is MGHRA and CDR2 is YSYEKL. The DNA for the CDR3 is TGCGCCAGCAGGAGGACTAGCGGGAGAGATGAGCAGTTCTTC. It encodes CASRRTSGRDEQFF.

J is TRBJ2-7 and V is TRBV6-5; TRBD1 aligns across 7 bases. This CDR3 comprises 14 residues. With V trimmed by 4 bases and J by 2 bases, 5 bases remained unmatched. Germline CDR1 and CDR2: MNHEY and SVGAGI. The CDR3 protein is CASSWRQGTYEQYF. The DNA of the CDR3 is TGTGCCAGCAGTTGGCGACAGGGCACCTACGAGCAGTACTTC.

The CDR3 DNA sequence: TGTGCCAGCAGCTCCTCTCGGACAGGGGGCACAGATACGCAGTATTTT. Translated: CASSSSRTGGTDTQYF. V gene TRBV7-3 combines with J gene TRBJ2-3, with 9 bases aligning to TRBD1. J lost 1 base, V lost 4 bases, and 6 bases had no gene match. This CDR3 has 16 amino acids. Germline V gives CDR1 SGHTA, CDR2 FQGTGA.

The chain has TRBV25-1 and TRBJ2-7, with no clear D. Germline V gives CDR1 MGHDK, CDR2 SYGVNS. This CDR3 spans 16 amino acids. Between the trimmed V and J ends, which lost 1 base and 0 bases, there was a span of 13 bases. CDR3 nucleotides: TGTGCCAGCAGTGAATCAACGGTGTCGTCCTCCTACGAGCAGTACTTC. Translating it yields CASSESTVSSSYEQYF.

V usage is TRBV5-1 and J usage is TRBJ2-2, with 7 nucleotides matching TRBD1. J lost 1 base, V lost 3 bases, and 3 bases had no gene match. The germline gives CDR1 SGHRS, CDR2 YFSETQ. The CDR3 loop spans 15 amino acids. CDR3 protein: CASSSGQLNTGELFF. In DNA, the CDR3 is TGCGCCAGCAGCTCGGGACAGCTGAACACCGGGGAGCTGTTTTTT.

The V and J genes are TRBV7-6 and TRBJ2-2, with 10 nucleotides matching TRBD2. CDR3 length: 15 residues. V lost 4 bases, J lost 6 bases, and 5 bases stayed unmatched. From germline, CDR1 is SGHVS and CDR2 FNYEAQ. The CDR3 nucleotides read TGTGCCAGCAGCTCACCGCTAGCGGGAGCCGGGGAGCTGTTTTTT. This codes for CASSSPLAGAGELFF.

This chain uses TRBV5-4 with TRBJ2-1; 10 bases are a match to TRBD2. The CDR3 is made up of 17 amino acids. Per germline, CDR1 SGHNT and CDR2 YYREEE (reference sequence). Losses at the gene ends were 0 bases for V and 7 bases for J; bases not matched to a gene: 10. In DNA form, the CDR3 reads TGTGCCAGCAGCTTGGGTGGGGCTAGCGGGAGTATTAATGAGCAGTTCTTC. Translation: CASSLGGASGSINEQFF.

V and J are TRBV19 and TRBJ2-5; weak D call: TRBD1 (6 bases). The V end was cut by 5 bases, the J end by 7 bases, with 14 bases between. This CDR3 is 13 amino acids long. Germline assignment: CDR1 LNHDA and CDR2 SQIVND (reference sequence). The CDR3 bases are TGTGCCAGTAGTCCACAGGGTTTAGGGACCCAGTACTTC. It specifies CASSPQGLGTQYF.